This paragraph covers one T cell receptor (beta chain) sequence. Its antigen remains unidentified. Here immunoSEQ multiplex PCR was the method, and the copy in TCRdb shows in-frame clones only, minus some. Of about 13,000 clones listed, around 73% are singletons. The sample is drawn from a study of ipilimumab plus nivolumab after autologous stem cell transplantation. Study context: Both relapsed and primary refractory DLBCL were included. Overall study results and limits: Authors suggest TCR repertoire, Treg phenotype and gut microbiota support further study.

Patients got ipilimumab 1 mg/kg beginning 14 to 28 days post-transplant. Patients received nivolumab 3 mg/kg at weeks 1, 4, 7, 10, then fortnightly to week 26. This CDR3 has 18 amino acids. V was pared by 0 bases and J by 4 bases, with 9 bases of the junction left unmatched. CDR1 is LGHNA and CDR2 is YNFKEQ in the germline V gene. This receptor was identified in a male donor with diffuse large B-cell lymphoma. The sample here was PBMCs, taken in a trial of ipilimumab plus nivolumab as post-transplant consolidation. The rearrangement uses TRBV4-2 and TRBJ2-5, with TRBD2 matching 12 bases. CDR3 residues: CASSQEPRLAGAPETQYF. In nucleotides, the CDR3 is TGTGCCAGCAGCCAAGAACCCCGACTAGCGGGAGCACCAGAGACCCAGTACTTC.